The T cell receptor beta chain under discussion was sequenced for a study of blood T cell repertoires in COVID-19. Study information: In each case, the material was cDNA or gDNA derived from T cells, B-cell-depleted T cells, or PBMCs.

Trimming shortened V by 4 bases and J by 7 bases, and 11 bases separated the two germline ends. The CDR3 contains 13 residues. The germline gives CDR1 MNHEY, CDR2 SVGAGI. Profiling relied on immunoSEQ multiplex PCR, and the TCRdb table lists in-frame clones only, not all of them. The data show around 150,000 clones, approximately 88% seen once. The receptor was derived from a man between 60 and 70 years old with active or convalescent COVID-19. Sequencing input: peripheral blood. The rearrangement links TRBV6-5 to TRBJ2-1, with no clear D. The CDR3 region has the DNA TGTGCCAGCAGTTCCTACCCCTTGAATGAGCAGTTCTTC. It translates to CASSSYPLNEQFF.